This TCR beta chain was documented in a study of response to subunit inactivated influenza vaccine. General study findings and limits: The authors suggested that few new T cells are recruited per seasonal influenza vaccination.

This CDR3 spans 12 amino acids. Germline V CDR1 and CDR2: ENHRY, SYGVKD. TCRdb passed the RT-PCR reads through MiXCR, listing each CDR3 protein once. The sample lists about 520,000 distinct CDR3 sequences; 6.5% to 8% were seen once. This clonotype has more than one count but fewer than ten. Its cognate antigen is unknown. The chain recombines TRBV10-3 with TRBJ1-1; D unresolved. The sample here was PBMCs from blood, taken less than 30 months after vaccination. The origin of this receptor is a man aged 45 to 75 who received an inactivated influenza vaccine. This chain's CDR3 is CAANRGNTEAFF. For the CDR3, the DNA is TGTGCGGCCAATAGAGGGAACACTGAAGCTTTCTTT.